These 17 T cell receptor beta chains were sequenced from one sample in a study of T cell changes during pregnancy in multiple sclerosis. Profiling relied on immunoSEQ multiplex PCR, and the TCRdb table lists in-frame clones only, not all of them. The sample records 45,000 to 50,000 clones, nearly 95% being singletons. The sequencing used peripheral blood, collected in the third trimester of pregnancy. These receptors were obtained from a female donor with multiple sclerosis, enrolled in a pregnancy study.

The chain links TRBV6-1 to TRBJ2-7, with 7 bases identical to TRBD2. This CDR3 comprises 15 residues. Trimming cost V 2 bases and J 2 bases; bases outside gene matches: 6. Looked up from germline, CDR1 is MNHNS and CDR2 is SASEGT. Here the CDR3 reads CASSESGTVTYEQYF. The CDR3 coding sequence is TGTGCCAGCAGTGAAAGCGGGACGGTAACCTACGAGCAGTACTTC.

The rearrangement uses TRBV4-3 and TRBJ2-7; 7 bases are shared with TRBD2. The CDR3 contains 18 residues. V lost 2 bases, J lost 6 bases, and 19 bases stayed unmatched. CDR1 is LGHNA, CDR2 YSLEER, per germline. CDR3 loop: CASSQSSFLGLGSSEQYF. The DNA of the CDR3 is TGCGCCAGCAGCCAATCTTCGTTTCTAGGACTAGGGTCTAGCGAGCAGTACTTC.

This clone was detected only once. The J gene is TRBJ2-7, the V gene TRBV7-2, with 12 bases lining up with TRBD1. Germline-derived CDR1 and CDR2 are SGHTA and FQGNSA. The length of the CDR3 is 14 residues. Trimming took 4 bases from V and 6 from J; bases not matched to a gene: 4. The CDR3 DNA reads TGTGCCAGCAGCTACGGGACAGGGGGCTCCGAGCAGTACTTC. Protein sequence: CASSYGTGGSEQYF.

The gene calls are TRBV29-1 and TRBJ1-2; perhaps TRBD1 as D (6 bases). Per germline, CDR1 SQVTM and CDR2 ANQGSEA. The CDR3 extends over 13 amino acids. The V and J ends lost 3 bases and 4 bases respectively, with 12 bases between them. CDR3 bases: TGCAGCGTTGAGATGACAGGTGGCTATGGCTACACCTTC. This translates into CSVEMTGGYGYTF.

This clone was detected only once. This chain's CDR3 is CASSPRDRVVYTIYF. In DNA form, the CDR3 reads TGTGCCAGCAGCCCCCGGGACAGGGTGGTATACACCATATATTTT. The J gene is TRBJ1-3, the V gene TRBV7-9, with 9 bases identical to TRBD1. J was trimmed by 8 bases and V by 5 bases; bases with no gene match: 10. Germline CDR1 SEHNR, CDR2 FQNEAQ (reference sequence). The CDR3 runs 15 residues.

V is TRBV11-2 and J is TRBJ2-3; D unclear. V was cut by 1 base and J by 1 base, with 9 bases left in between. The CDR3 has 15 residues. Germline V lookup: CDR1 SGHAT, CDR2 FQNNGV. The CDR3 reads CASSLVLVGTDTQYF. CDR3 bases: TGTGCCAGCAGCTTAGTGCTAGTAGGCACAGATACGCAGTATTTT.

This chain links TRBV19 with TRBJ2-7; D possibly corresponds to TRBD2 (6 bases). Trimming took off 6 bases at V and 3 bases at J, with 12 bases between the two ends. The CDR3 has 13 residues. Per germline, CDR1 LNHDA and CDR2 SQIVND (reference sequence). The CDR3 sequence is CASSRLVHYEQYF. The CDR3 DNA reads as TGTGCCAGTAGCAGACTAGTGCACTACGAGCAGTACTTC.

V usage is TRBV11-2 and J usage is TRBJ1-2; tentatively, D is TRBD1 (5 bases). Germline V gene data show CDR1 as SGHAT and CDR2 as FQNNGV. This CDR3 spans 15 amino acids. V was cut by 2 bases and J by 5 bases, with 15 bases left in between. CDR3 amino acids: CASSLLATVLYGYTF. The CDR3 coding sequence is TGTGCCAGCAGCTTACTAGCGACAGTCCTTTATGGCTACACCTTC.

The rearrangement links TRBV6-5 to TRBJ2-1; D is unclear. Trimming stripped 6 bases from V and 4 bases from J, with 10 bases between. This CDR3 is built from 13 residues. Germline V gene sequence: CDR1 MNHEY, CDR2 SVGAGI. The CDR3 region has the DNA TGTGCCAGCAGCCCCCCCTATTACAATGAGCAGTTCTTC. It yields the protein CASSPPYYNEQFF.

Written as DNA, the CDR3 is TGTGCCAGCAGCTTAGGCAGGGTTCAGTACTTC. Translating it yields CASSLGRVQYF. V is TRBV11-2 and J is TRBJ2-4; possibly TRBD1 for D (5 bases). Trimming took off 1 base at V and 11 bases at J, with 6 bases between the two ends. The germline V gene has CDR1 SGHAT and CDR2 FQNNGV. CDR3 length equals 11 residues.

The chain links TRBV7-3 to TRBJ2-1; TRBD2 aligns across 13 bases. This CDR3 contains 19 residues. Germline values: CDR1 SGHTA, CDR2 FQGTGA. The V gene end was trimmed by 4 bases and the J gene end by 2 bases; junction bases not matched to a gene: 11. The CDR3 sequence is CASSSKPRTSGSTYNEQFF. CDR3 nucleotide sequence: TGTGCCAGCAGCTCAAAACCCAGGACTAGCGGGAGTACCTACAATGAGCAGTTCTTC.

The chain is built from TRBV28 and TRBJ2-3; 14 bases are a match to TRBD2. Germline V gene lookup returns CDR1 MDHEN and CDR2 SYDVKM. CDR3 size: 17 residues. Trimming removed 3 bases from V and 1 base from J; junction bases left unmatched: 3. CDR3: CASSFGTSGRGTDTQYF. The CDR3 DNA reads TGTGCCAGCAGTTTCGGGACTAGCGGGAGAGGCACAGATACGCAGTATTTT. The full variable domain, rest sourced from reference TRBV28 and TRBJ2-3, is DVKVTQSSRYLVKRTGEKVFLECVQDMDHENMFWYRQDPGLGLRLIYFSYDVKMKEKGDIPEGYSVSREKKERFSLILESASTNQTSMYLCASSFGTSGRGTDTQYFGPGTRLTVL.

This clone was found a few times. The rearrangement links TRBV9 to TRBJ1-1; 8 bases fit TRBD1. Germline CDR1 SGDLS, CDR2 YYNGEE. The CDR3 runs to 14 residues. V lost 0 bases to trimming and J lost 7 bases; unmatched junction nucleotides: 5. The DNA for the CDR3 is TGTGCCAGCAGCGTAGCCCAGGGGGCATATGAAGCTTTCTTT. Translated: CASSVAQGAYEAFF.

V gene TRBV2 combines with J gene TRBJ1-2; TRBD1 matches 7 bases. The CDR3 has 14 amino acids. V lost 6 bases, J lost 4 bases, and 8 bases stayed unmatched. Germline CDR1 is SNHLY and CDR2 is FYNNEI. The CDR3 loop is CASRQGDIGYGYTF. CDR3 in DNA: TGTGCCAGCAGGCAGGGGGATATAGGCTATGGCTACACCTTC.

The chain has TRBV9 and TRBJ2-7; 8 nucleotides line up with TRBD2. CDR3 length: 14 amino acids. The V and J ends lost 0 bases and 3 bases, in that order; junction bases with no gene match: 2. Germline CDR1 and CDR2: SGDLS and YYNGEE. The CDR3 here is CASSVGSGVYEQYF. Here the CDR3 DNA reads TGTGCCAGCAGCGTAGGTAGCGGGGTCTACGAGCAGTACTTC.

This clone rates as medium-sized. The CDR3, as DNA: TGCAGCGTTCGGACAGGGGTCGACACCGGGGAGCTGTTTTTT. Translation: CSVRTGVDTGELFF. This rearrangement joins TRBV29-1 to TRBJ2-2; 9 nucleotides agree with TRBD1. The ends lost 5 bases at V and 3 bases at J; junction bases unmatched: 4. The CDR3 consists of 14 residues. CDR1 is SQVTM, CDR2 ANQGSEA, per germline.

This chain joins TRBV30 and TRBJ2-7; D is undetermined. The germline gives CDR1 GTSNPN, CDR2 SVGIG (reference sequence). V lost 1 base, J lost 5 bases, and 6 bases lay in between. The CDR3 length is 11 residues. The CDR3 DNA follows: TGTGCCTGGAGTGACCGGGACGAGCAGTACTTC. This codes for CAWSDRDEQYF.